The clone carrying this TCR beta chain was seen repeatedly, ten times or more. The data were obtained in a study of blood T cell repertoires in COVID-19. Sequencing used immunoSEQ multiplex PCR; TCRdb keeps in-frame clones, though not all of them. The data show approximately 200,000 clones, 82% seen once. Sequenced input: PBMCs or T cells enriched from blood (not recorded which). The receptor comes from a man aged 40-55 years who had recovered from COVID-19.

CDR3 residues: CASSYLSWEGSYNEQFF. In DNA form, the CDR3 reads TGTGCCAGCAGTTACCTCTCCTGGGAGGGGTCCTACAATGAGCAGTTCTTC. The V call is TRBV6-2 or TRBV6-3, the J call TRBJ2-1; 7 bases match TRBD2. Germline V gene sequence: CDR1 MNHEY, CDR2 SVGEGT. The CDR3 loop spans 17 amino acids. After removal of 2 bases from V and 1 base from J, the junction contained 8 bases not matched to a gene.